The rows below give T cell receptor beta chains drawn from one sample of a study of cytomegalovirus exposure and HLA in healthy donors. Repertoires were generated with immunoSEQ multiplex PCR, while TCRdb's copy carries only in-frame clones and drops some. The sample shows around 120,000 clones, about three quarters of them seen only once. Sequenced: PBMCs. All receptors come from a woman in her thirties or forties in good health and CMV-seropositive. The CDR3 runs from the conserved cysteine through the conserved F or W. The order of the fields is clone size, J gene, V gene, D gene, CDR3 DNA, CDR3 protein. D genes are given only for firm matches. The size entry is marked missing in some rows and otherwise reads once, few, many or a size class.

abundance: few; j_gene: TRBJ1-2; v_gene: TRBV7-9; d_gene: NA; CDR3nt: TGTGCCAGCAGCTTAGAAGGGGCCCACTATGGCTACACCTTC; CDR3aa: CASSLEGAHYGYTF
abundance: NA; j_gene: TRBJ1-1; v_gene: TRBV6-1; d_gene: NA; CDR3nt: TGTGCCAGCAGTGAACAGGGTGGTGACACTGAAGCTTTCTTT; CDR3aa: CASSEQGGDTEAFF
abundance: once; j_gene: TRBJ2-7; v_gene: TRBV5-8; d_gene: TRBD1; CDR3nt: TGTGCCAGCAGCTTGGATGGGACAGGGGTCGGCGAGCAGTACTTC; CDR3aa: CASSLDGTGVGEQYF
abundance: NA; j_gene: TRBJ1-6; v_gene: TRBV2; d_gene: NA; CDR3nt: TGTGCCAGCAGTGGAGAAGCGAATTCACCCCTCCACTTT; CDR3aa: CASSGEANSPLHF
abundance: NA; j_gene: TRBJ1-2; v_gene: TRBV7-9; d_gene: NA; CDR3nt: TGTGCCAGCAGCTTCCACAGCGGGTCCTATGGCTACACCTTC; CDR3aa: CASSFHSGSYGYTF
abundance: NA; j_gene: TRBJ1-1; v_gene: TRBV18; d_gene: NA; CDR3nt: TGTGCCAGCTCACCACGAAGGGTGGAGGGCACTGAAGCTTTCTTT; CDR3aa: CASSPRRVEGTEAFF
abundance: few; j_gene: TRBJ1-6; v_gene: TRBV7-6; d_gene: NA; CDR3nt: TGTGCCAGCAGCTTAGGATCAGGGACACCCCCGGATTCACCCCTCCACTTT; CDR3aa: CASSLGSGTPPDSPLHF
abundance: NA; j_gene: TRBJ1-2; v_gene: TRBV19; d_gene: NA; CDR3nt: TGTGCCAGTAGCGACCCGAGCGGCTCCTATGGCTACACCTTC; CDR3aa: CASSDPSGSYGYTF
abundance: NA; j_gene: TRBJ1-6; v_gene: TRBV4-3; d_gene: TRBD1; CDR3nt: TGCGCCAGCAGCCAAGATCTCGCGAGGGGGCGAGGTTATAATTCACCCCTCCACTTT; CDR3aa: CASSQDLARGRGYNSPLHF
abundance: NA; j_gene: TRBJ2-5; v_gene: TRBV5-6; d_gene: TRBD1; CDR3nt: TGTGCCAGCAGCTTAACTCTTAGACAGGGGGTGGGAGAGACCCAGTACTTC; CDR3aa: CASSLTLRQGVGETQYF
abundance: NA; j_gene: TRBJ2-7; v_gene: TRBV4-1; d_gene: NA; CDR3nt: TGCGCCAGCAGCCACTTCCTTGGGGGGGCCTCCTACGAGCAGTACTTC; CDR3aa: CASSHFLGGASYEQYF
abundance: NA; j_gene: TRBJ1-5; v_gene: TRBV15; d_gene: NA; CDR3nt: TGTGCCACCAGCAGAGAGGGGACAAGGGGAGATCAGCCCCAGCATTTT; CDR3aa: CATSREGTRGDQPQHF
abundance: NA; j_gene: TRBJ2-5; v_gene: TRBV19; d_gene: NA; CDR3nt: TGTGCCAGTAGCCTCATAGCTCAAGAGACCCAGTACTTC; CDR3aa: CASSLIAQETQYF
abundance: NA; j_gene: TRBJ2-7; v_gene: TRBV29-1; d_gene: NA; CDR3nt: TGCAGCGTAGGTGAGGCGGGGGAGCAGTACTTC; CDR3aa: CSVGEAGEQYF
abundance: NA; j_gene: TRBJ2-7; v_gene: TRBV10-3; d_gene: NA; CDR3nt: TGTGCCACCGGCTCGACAGGTACCACCTACGAGCAGTACTTC; CDR3aa: CATGSTGTTYEQYF
abundance: NA; j_gene: TRBJ2-7; v_gene: TRBV4-3; d_gene: NA; CDR3nt: TGCGCCAGCAGCCAAGATTCCGGGGGAGGCAAAGGCGAGCAGTACTTC; CDR3aa: CASSQDSGGGKGEQYF
abundance: NA; j_gene: TRBJ1-5; v_gene: TRBV5-8; d_gene: NA; CDR3nt: TGTGCCAGCAGCTACCCCCGGGGAAATCAGCCCCAGCATTTT; CDR3aa: CASSYPRGNQPQHF
abundance: NA; j_gene: TRBJ2-5; v_gene: TRBV19; d_gene: NA; CDR3nt: TGTGCCAGTAGTATCCTGGGGGGGCTGGAGACCCAGTACTTC; CDR3aa: CASSILGGLETQYF
abundance: NA; j_gene: TRBJ2-3; v_gene: TRBV19; d_gene: NA; CDR3nt: TGTGCCAGTAGTAATCTGGCCTCCACAGATACGCAGTATTTT; CDR3aa: CASSNLASTDTQYF
abundance: NA; j_gene: TRBJ2-7; v_gene: TRBV4-2; d_gene: TRBD2; CDR3nt: TGTGCCAGCAGCCAAGAAGGCCTAGCGGGAGTAACCTACGAGCAGTACTTC; CDR3aa: CASSQEGLAGVTYEQYF
abundance: NA; j_gene: TRBJ2-3; v_gene: TRBV7-8; d_gene: NA; CDR3nt: TGTGCCAGCAGCTTACTTACGACGGGAGTGACAGATACGCAGTATTTT; CDR3aa: CASSLLTTGVTDTQYF
abundance: NA; j_gene: TRBJ2-3; v_gene: TRBV27; d_gene: NA; CDR3nt: TGTGCCAGCAGTTTATACGGAGAACTCACAGATACGCAGTATTTT; CDR3aa: CASSLYGELTDTQYF
abundance: NA; j_gene: TRBJ2-1; v_gene: TRBV6-6; d_gene: TRBD1; CDR3nt: TGTGCCAGCAGAACAACAGGGGGCTCCTACAATGAGCAGTTCTTC; CDR3aa: CASRTTGGSYNEQFF
abundance: NA; j_gene: TRBJ2-1; v_gene: TRBV7-2; d_gene: TRBD2; CDR3nt: TGTGCCAGCAGCTTAGGGCGGGGGGGTTACAATGAGCAGTTCTTC; CDR3aa: CASSLGRGGYNEQFF
abundance: NA; j_gene: TRBJ1-1; v_gene: TRBV6-5; d_gene: TRBD1; CDR3nt: TGTGCCAGCAGTTCGGGACAGATTAACTACGGTGAAGCTTTCTTT; CDR3aa: CASSSGQINYGEAFF
abundance: NA; j_gene: TRBJ1-1; v_gene: TRBV7-9; d_gene: TRBD1; CDR3nt: TGTGCCAGCAGCTCGACAGGGATGAAGAACACTGAAGCTTTCTTT; CDR3aa: CASSSTGMKNTEAFF
abundance: NA; j_gene: TRBJ1-5; v_gene: TRBV2; d_gene: TRBD1; CDR3nt: TGTGCCAGCAGCCCCCAGGGGGGCAATCAGCCCCAGCATTTT; CDR3aa: CASSPQGGNQPQHF
abundance: NA; j_gene: TRBJ2-1; v_gene: TRBV4-3; d_gene: TRBD2; CDR3nt: TGCGCCAGCAGTCGCGGGGGTACAAGCTCCTACAATGAGCAGTTCTTC; CDR3aa: CASSRGGTSSYNEQFF
abundance: NA; j_gene: TRBJ2-1; v_gene: TRBV30; d_gene: NA; CDR3nt: TGTGCCTGGAGTCCAAGACTAACCTACAATGAGCAGTTCTTC; CDR3aa: CAWSPRLTYNEQFF
abundance: NA; j_gene: TRBJ1-2; v_gene: TRBV18; d_gene: NA; CDR3nt: TGTGCCAGCTCACCACCGGACAGTGGCTATGGCTACACCTTC; CDR3aa: CASSPPDSGYGYTF
abundance: NA; j_gene: TRBJ2-7; v_gene: TRBV7-9; d_gene: TRBD2; CDR3nt: TGTGCCAGCAGCTTAGACGGGGGGAGCTACGAGCAGTACTTC; CDR3aa: CASSLDGGSYEQYF
abundance: NA; j_gene: TRBJ2-1; v_gene: TRBV6-5; d_gene: TRBD1; CDR3nt: TGTGCCAGCAGTTACTCCGCGGGACAGGGGAATGAGCAGTTCTTC; CDR3aa: CASSYSAGQGNEQFF
abundance: NA; j_gene: TRBJ2-2; v_gene: TRBV4-3; d_gene: TRBD1; CDR3nt: TGCGCCAGCAGCCAAGGGACAGGGAACACCGGGGAGCTGTTTTTT; CDR3aa: CASSQGTGNTGELFF
abundance: NA; j_gene: TRBJ1-2; v_gene: TRBV4-2; d_gene: NA; CDR3nt: TGTGCCAGCAGCCAAGATCCATACAGCCAACATGGCTACACCTTC; CDR3aa: CASSQDPYSQHGYTF
abundance: NA; j_gene: TRBJ2-1; v_gene: TRBV7-9; d_gene: TRBD1; CDR3nt: TGTGCCAGCAGCACCGGGACAGGAGACAATGAGCAGTTCTTC; CDR3aa: CASSTGTGDNEQFF
abundance: NA; j_gene: TRBJ2-7; v_gene: TRBV7-8; d_gene: NA; CDR3nt: TGTGCCAGCAGCTTGAGCCACTCTACCTACGAGCAGTACTTC; CDR3aa: CASSLSHSTYEQYF
abundance: NA; j_gene: TRBJ2-5; v_gene: TRBV11-2; d_gene: NA; CDR3nt: TGTGCCAGCTCAAGGGGCCAAGAGACCCAGTACTTC; CDR3aa: CASSRGQETQYF
abundance: NA; j_gene: TRBJ2-7; v_gene: TRBV4-2; d_gene: NA; CDR3nt: TGTGCCAGCAGCCAAGGCCTGGGGGGTAATCATCTCGACGAGCAGTACTTC; CDR3aa: CASSQGLGGNHLDEQYF
abundance: once; j_gene: TRBJ1-2; v_gene: TRBV14; d_gene: NA; CDR3nt: TGTGCCAGCAGCCCCCAAACAACCGCAGTATATGGCTACACCTTC; CDR3aa: CASSPQTTAVYGYTF
abundance: NA; j_gene: TRBJ2-7; v_gene: TRBV9; d_gene: NA; CDR3nt: TGTGCCAGCAGCACAGGGTACGGATACGAGCAGTACTTC; CDR3aa: CASSTGYGYEQYF
abundance: once; j_gene: TRBJ2-3; v_gene: TRBV27; d_gene: TRBD1; CDR3nt: TGTGCCAGCAGGCGACAGGGGACAGATACGCAGTATTTT; CDR3aa: CASRRQGTDTQYF
abundance: once; j_gene: TRBJ2-7; v_gene: TRBV7-2; d_gene: NA; CDR3nt: TGTGCCAGCAGCTTCGGCGGAGGTGGCTACGAGCAGTACTTC; CDR3aa: CASSFGGGGYEQYF
abundance: NA; j_gene: TRBJ2-7; v_gene: TRBV6-1; d_gene: TRBD2; CDR3nt: TGTGCCAGCAGGGACCTCTCGGCGGGAGCCTACGAGCAGTACTTC; CDR3aa: CASRDLSAGAYEQYF
abundance: NA; j_gene: TRBJ1-2; v_gene: TRBV6-4; d_gene: NA; CDR3nt: TGTGCCAGCAGTGAAGAGTCTGGCTATGGCTACACCTTC; CDR3aa: CASSEESGYGYTF
abundance: NA; j_gene: TRBJ2-1; v_gene: TRBV18; d_gene: TRBD2; CDR3nt: TGTGCCAGCTCACCACGGGGGGGCAATGAGCAGTTCTTC; CDR3aa: CASSPRGGNEQFF
abundance: NA; j_gene: TRBJ1-2; v_gene: TRBV5-4; d_gene: NA; CDR3nt: TGTGCCAGCAGCTGGATGGGGTCGGGGGGCCCGGGTGGCTACACCTTC; CDR3aa: CASSWMGSGGPGGYTF
abundance: NA; j_gene: TRBJ2-1; v_gene: TRBV5-1; d_gene: NA; CDR3nt: TGCGCCAGCAGCTTGGGACACCCGGAGCAGTTCTTC; CDR3aa: CASSLGHPEQFF
abundance: NA; j_gene: TRBJ1-5; v_gene: TRBV15; d_gene: NA; CDR3nt: TGTGCCACCAGCAGAGATTTGGGGAGGATTCAGCCCCAGCATTTT; CDR3aa: CATSRDLGRIQPQHF
abundance: NA; j_gene: TRBJ2-2; v_gene: TRBV4-1; d_gene: TRBD2; CDR3nt: TGCGCCAGCAGCCCGACTAGCGGGAGATCCGGGGAGCTGTTTTTT; CDR3aa: CASSPTSGRSGELFF
abundance: once; j_gene: TRBJ2-4; v_gene: TRBV7-2; d_gene: NA; CDR3nt: TGTGCCAGCAGTTTAGGACAGCTTCTAGCCAAAAACATTCAGTACTTC; CDR3aa: CASSLGQLLAKNIQYF